These 20 T cell receptor beta chains originate from one sample sequenced in a study of cytomegalovirus exposure and HLA in healthy donors. The repertoire was sequenced with immunoSEQ multiplex PCR; TCRdb's copy has only in-frame clones and lacks some. The sample holds 150,000 to 170,000 clones; more than 70% are singletons and the top ten take roughly 1.9%. Sequencing was performed on PBMCs. Receptors were obtained from a human donor in good health.

V usage is TRBV12-5 and J usage is TRBJ1-6, with D possibly matching TRBD1 (5 bases). CDR1 and CDR2 (germline): LGHNT, FRNRAP. The V end was cut by 0 bases, the J end by 2 bases, with 20 bases between. This CDR3 is built from 20 residues. CDR3 amino acids: CASGLVGLFGSSTYNSPLHF. The CDR3 DNA reads as TGTGCTAGTGGTTTGGTGGGACTCTTTGGGAGTAGTACCTATAATTCACCCCTCCACTTT.

The chain couples TRBV30 to TRBJ2-1, with D unresolved. The germline V gene has CDR1 GTSNPN and CDR2 SVGIG (reference sequence). This CDR3 has 15 residues. V was clipped by 5 bases and J by 7 bases, with 21 bases between them. The CDR3 region is CAWWSSFASPNEQFF. CDR3 nucleotide sequence: TGTGCCTGGTGGAGCTCCTTCGCGTCTCCTAATGAGCAGTTCTTC.

This clone was counted a single time. CDR3 residues: CASSLKGQGTSGANVLTF. DNA for the CDR3: TGTGCCAGCTCCCTGAAGGGACAGGGTACCTCTGGGGCCAACGTCCTGACTTTC. V usage is TRBV18 and J usage is TRBJ2-6, with TRBD1 matching over 9 bases. The trim removed 6 bases at V and 0 bases at J, leaving 9 bases unmatched. The germline CDR1 and CDR2 sequences are KGHSH and LQKENI. CDR3 size: 18 residues.

The chain combines TRBV27 with TRBJ1-2, with 7 bases that match TRBD1. The CDR3 extends over 14 amino acids. In germline, CDR1 is MNHEY, CDR2 SMNVEV (reference sequence). Trimming cost V 3 bases and J 1 base; bases outside gene matches: 2. As DNA, the CDR3 is TGTGCCAGCAGTTTCAACAGGGGTAACTATGGCTACACCTTC. Amino acids: CASSFNRGNYGYTF.

The J gene is TRBJ2-7, the V gene TRBV7-3; D perhaps matches TRBD2 (6 bases). This CDR3 has 14 residues. V was trimmed by 2 bases and J by 2 bases, leaving 10 bases between them. CDR1 is SGHTA, CDR2 FQGTGA, per germline. The CDR3 coding sequence is TGTGCCAGCAGCTTAGGAGGGGCAACCTACGAGCAGTACTTC. Translation gives CASSLGGATYEQYF.

This clone came up once. The CDR3 DNA reads as TGCGCCAGCAGTTGGACAGGATCAGCCTCTGGAAACACCATATATTTT. Translating gives CASSWTGSASGNTIYF. The chain has TRBV5-1 and TRBJ1-3, with TRBD1 identical over 7 bases. The CDR3 loop spans 16 amino acids. In germline, CDR1 is SGHRS, CDR2 YFSETQ. V was clipped by 5 bases and J by 0 bases; unmatched bases: 8.

DNA of the CDR3: TGTGCTAGTGCTTACGGGATGGTGGGGCAAGAGACCCAGTACTTC. It specifies CASAYGMVGQETQYF. The chain recombines TRBV12-5 with TRBJ2-5; TRBD2 might be the D (5 bases). Per germline, CDR1 LGHNT and CDR2 FRNRAP. V dropped 7 bases and J dropped 2 bases, with 17 bases sitting between them. The CDR3 is 15 amino acids.

J is TRBJ1-5 and V is TRBV5-6; the match to TRBD1 covers 10 bases. CDR1 is SGHDT, CDR2 YYEEEE, per germline. The CDR3 extends over 15 amino acids. Losses at the gene ends were 4 bases for V and 1 base for J; bases not matched to a gene: 2. The CDR3 nucleotides are TGTGCCAGCAGCCTGACAGGGGGCAGCAATCAGCCCCAGCATTTT. Its translation: CASSLTGGSNQPQHF.

This chain connects TRBV15 to TRBJ1-6; TRBD1 might be the D (6 bases). CDR1 and CDR2 (germline): LNHNV, YYDKDF (reference sequence). V was trimmed by 5 bases and J by 0 bases, leaving 11 bases between them. The CDR3 runs to 16 residues. For the CDR3, the DNA is TGTGCCACCAGCGTAGACAGGAGCTCCTATAATTCACCCCTCCACTTT. It codes for CATSVDRSSYNSPLHF. Based on the CDR3 plus reference TRBV15 and TRBJ1-6, the full variable domain is DAMVIQNPRYQVTQFGKPVTLSCSQTLNHNVMYWYQQKSSQAPKLLFHYYDKDFNNEADTPDNFQSRRPNTSFCFLDIRSPGLGDTAMYLCATSVDRSSYNSPLHFGNGTRLTVT.

This clone was observed a few times. Germline and junction disagree at one end, which may indicate a read error. The chain joins TRBV5-4 to TRBJ2-5; 8 bases line up with TRBD1. Looked up from germline, CDR1 is SGHNT and CDR2 is YYREEE (reference sequence). The CDR3 is 17 amino acids. The CDR3 DNA sequence: TGTGCCAGCAGGTTGGGAAGAGATATGGACAGGGTGGAGACCCAGTACTTC. Amino acid sequence: CASRLGRDMDRVETQYF.

The chain links TRBV28 to TRBJ2-3; TRBD2 is a possible D gene (5 bases). CDR3 length: 18 residues. V was clipped by 3 bases and J by 0 bases, with 19 bases between them. The germline gives CDR1 MDHEN, CDR2 SYDVKM. CDR3 DNA: TGTGCCAGCAGTTTCCCAGCCTTAGCGAGATCTAGCACAGATACGCAGTATTTT. It specifies CASSFPALARSSTDTQYF.

The CDR3 spells CASSEISGTAYEQYF. DNA for the CDR3: TGTGCCAGCAGTGAAATAAGCGGGACCGCCTACGAGCAGTACTTC. The genes are TRBV2 and TRBJ2-7; 7 bases map to TRBD2. Germline CDR1 reads SNHLY; CDR2 reads FYNNEI. CDR3 size: 15 residues. V lost 2 bases to trimming and J lost 2 bases; unmatched junction nucleotides: 6.

The chain employs TRBV10-2 and TRBJ2-7, with D tentatively TRBD2 (5 bases). The germline V gene encodes CDR1 WSHSY and CDR2 SAAADI. The germline V and J ends were trimmed by 5 bases and 4 bases, with 12 bases remaining between them. The CDR3 extends over 13 amino acids. The CDR3 region is CASSRLGSYEQYF. The DNA of the CDR3 is TGCGCCAGCAGTAGGTTAGGGAGTTACGAGCAGTACTTC.

The V call is TRBV2, the J call TRBJ2-5; TRBD2 matches 8 bases. The CDR3 loop spans 17 amino acids. V dropped 4 bases and J dropped 2; count of bases not matched to a gene: 12. Per the germline V gene, CDR1 is SNHLY and CDR2 is FYNNEI. CDR3 sequence (DNA): TGTGCCAGCAGTGTCAACTTTAGCGGGGAGGGACAAGAGACCCAGTACTTC. Translating it yields CASSVNFSGEGQETQYF.

The chain employs TRBV11-2 and TRBJ2-7; 13 bases align to TRBD2. CDR3 length: 16 residues. The germline V gene has CDR1 SGHAT and CDR2 FQNNGV. V lost 1 base to trimming and J lost 2 bases; unmatched junction nucleotides: 2. CDR3 amino acids: CASSLGGLAGTYEQYF. The CDR3 DNA is TGTGCCAGCAGCTTAGGGGGACTAGCGGGGACCTACGAGCAGTACTTC.

CDR3 DNA sequence: TGTGCCAGCAGTTTATGGAGGGGCGACGTTAGCTCCTATAATTCACCCCTCCACTTT. This encodes CASSLWRGDVSSYNSPLHF. The V call is TRBV27, the J call TRBJ1-6; weak D call: TRBD1 (5 bases). Germline V gene lookup returns CDR1 MNHEY and CDR2 SMNVEV (reference sequence). The CDR3 consists of 19 residues. The V and J ends lost 1 base and 0 bases respectively, with 16 bases between them.

The V call is TRBV6-5, the J call TRBJ1-1, with 7 bases aligning to TRBD1. This CDR3 is built from 14 residues. In germline, CDR1 is MNHEY, CDR2 SVGAGI. V shed 2 bases and J 4 bases; nucleotides not matched to a gene: 4. The DNA for the CDR3 is TGTGCCAGCAGTTACGACAGGGCGGGCACTGAAGCTTTCTTT. It yields the protein CASSYDRAGTEAFF.

The V call is TRBV6-1, the J call TRBJ2-6; TRBD1 matches 7 bases. The trim removed 2 bases at V and 4 bases at J, leaving 17 bases unmatched. In germline, CDR1 is MNHNS, CDR2 SASEGT. The CDR3 has 20 amino acids. The CDR3 sequence: CASSERWVPTGARGANVLTF. In DNA form, the CDR3 reads TGTGCCAGCAGTGAAAGATGGGTACCTACAGGGGCGAGGGGGGCCAACGTCCTGACTTTC.

The chain has TRBV4-1 and TRBJ1-1; a weak D match, TRBD1 (6 bases). V was clipped by 4 bases and J by 7 bases, with 22 bases between them. The CDR3 loop spans 16 amino acids. Germline V gene lookup returns CDR1 MGHRA and CDR2 YSYEKL. The CDR3 DNA sequence: TGCGCCAGCAGCCCCCGGGACATAGCCCTTCCTGGTGAAGCTTTCTTT. Translating gives CASSPRDIALPGEAFF.

This chain links TRBV4-1 with TRBJ1-4, with 8 bases identical to TRBD1. The V gene's germline CDR1 is MGHRA and CDR2 YSYEKL. V shed 1 base, J shed 9 bases, and the junction held 13 bases outside the gene matches. This CDR3 is built from 17 residues. The CDR3 sequence is CASSQVGGRDRYQKLFF. The CDR3 DNA follows: TGCGCCAGCAGCCAAGTCGGCGGCCGGGACAGGTACCAAAAACTGTTTTTT.